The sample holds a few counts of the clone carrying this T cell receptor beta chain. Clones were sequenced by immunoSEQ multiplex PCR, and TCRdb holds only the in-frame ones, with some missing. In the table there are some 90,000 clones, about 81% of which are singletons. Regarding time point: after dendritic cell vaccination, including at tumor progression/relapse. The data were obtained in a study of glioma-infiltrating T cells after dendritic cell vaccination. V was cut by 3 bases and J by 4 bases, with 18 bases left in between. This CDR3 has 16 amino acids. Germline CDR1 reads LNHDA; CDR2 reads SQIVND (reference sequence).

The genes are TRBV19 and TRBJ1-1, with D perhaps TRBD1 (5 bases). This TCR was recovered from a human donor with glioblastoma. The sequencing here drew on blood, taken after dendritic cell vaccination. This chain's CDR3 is CASSIGGSGMATEAFF. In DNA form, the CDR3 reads TGTGCCAGTAGTATCGGGGGGAGCGGTATGGCCACTGAAGCTTTCTTT.